The T cell receptor beta chain under discussion was sequenced for a study of T cells in Graves' hyperthyroidism and ophthalmopathy. CDR1 MDHEN and CDR2 SYDVKM come from the germline V gene. CDR3 length equals 14 residues. Trimming took 6 bases from V and 6 from J; bases not matched to a gene: 7. TCR beta CDR3 regions were amplified from RNA. Carried out on the TCR CDR3, a first-round RT-PCR used the HTBI primer set. Each CDR3 protein is one row after TCRdb ran MiXCR on the multiplex PCR reads. The table has about 260,000 distinct CDR3 sequences, 15% to 20% seen once. This clonotype was seen many times.

The clonotype was recovered from a woman aged 18-29 years with Graves' ophthalmopathy. The genes are TRBV28 and TRBJ2-3; 9 bases align to TRBD1. The material sequenced was blood. The CDR3 loop reads CASRGSGQGDTQYF. The CDR3 DNA is TGTGCCAGCAGGGGCTCTGGACAGGGGGATACGCAGTATTTT.